This TCR beta chain was identified during a study of regulatory T cells in long-lasting Graves disease. In this sample, this clonotype turned up many times. The target antigen is unknown. Time point defined: persistent/refractory GD, antithyroid drugs over 5 years with positive TRAb. PBMC RNA served as the TCR library source. Arm-PCR with iRepertoire HTBI primers amplified the CDR3 regions for these TCR beta libraries. TCRdb passed the multiplex PCR reads through MiXCR, listing each CDR3 protein once. The top ten clones hold less than 25% of a sample with about 400,000 distinct CDR3 sequences, less than 25% of them seen once. The germline V and J ends were trimmed by 4 bases and 2 bases, with 8 bases remaining between them. Germline V lookup: CDR1 GTSNPN, CDR2 SVGIG (reference sequence). The CDR3 runs to 12 residues. Findings and limits, study-wide: More public clonotypes were shared by persistent patients (2,741) than by new patients (about 1,000).

The V gene is TRBV30, the J gene TRBJ2-5, with a tentative D call TRBD2 (5 bases). The receptor was derived from a female donor with Graves disease. The material was peripheral blood mononuclear cells (PBMCs), obtained when the disease was refractory, from a patient treated with antithyroid drugs. The CDR3: CAWNSGQETQYF. CDR3 nucleotides: TGTGCCTGGAATTCGGGACAAGAGACCCAGTACTTC.